The present T cell receptor (beta chain) was sequenced within a study of T cell responses to AZD1222 COVID-19 vaccine. CDR1 SGHNT and CDR2 YYREEE come from the germline V gene (reference sequence). V shed 6 bases and J shed 0 bases, with 10 bases lying between them. The CDR3 is made up of 14 amino acids. TCRdb keeps only in-frame clones here, not all; method: immunoSEQ multiplex PCR. This repertoire shows roughly 120,000 clones, about 87% found once; its top ten account for 3.5% to 4.5%. The genes are TRBV5-4 and TRBJ2-1, with D perhaps TRBD2 (5 bases). This clonotype was obtained from an adult in good health. The source was peripheral blood, collected on day 0 of AZD1222 vaccination. DNA of the CDR3: TGTGCCAGCACCGTCGAGGGCTCCTACAATGAGCAGTTCTTC. As protein: CASTVEGSYNEQFF. Combining the CDR3 with reference TRBV5-4 and TRBJ2-1 gives the whole variable domain ETGVTQSPTHLIKTRGQQVTLRCSSQSGHNTVSWYQQALGQGPQFIFQYYREEENGRGNFPPRFSGLQFPNYSSELNVNALELDDSALYLCASTVEGSYNEQFFGPGTRLTVL.